A single sample gave rise to the 18 T cell receptor beta chains below, sequenced in a study of OX40 agonist ivuxolimab in advanced cancers. Sequenced by immunoSEQ multiplex PCR; TCRdb stores in-frame clones only, minus some. The data show around 140,000 clones, more than 85% seen once. This sample comprised CD4+ or CD8+ T cells sorted from blood, obtained in a trial of the OX40 agonist ivuxolimab. The receptors were sampled from an adult with an advanced solid tumor such as melanoma, head and neck, liver or kidney cancer.

The chain joins TRBV5-5 to TRBJ1-2; no reliable D call. CDR1 and CDR2 from the germline V gene are SGHKS and YYEKEE (reference sequence). The CDR3 covers 13 residues. V lost 1 base, J lost 4 bases, and 8 bases lay in between. The CDR3: CASSLQRSYGYTF. DNA for the CDR3: TGTGCCAGCAGCTTGCAGCGGAGCTATGGCTACACCTTC.

The V gene is TRBV7-3, the J gene TRBJ1-1; 12 bases are shared with TRBD1. CDR3 length: 17 amino acids. Trimming cost V 5 bases and J 4 bases; bases outside gene matches: 11. Germline CDR1 is SGHTA and CDR2 is FQGTGA. Here the CDR3 DNA reads TGTGCCAGCAGCCTCTCCCCGGGACAGGGGGCGTTCACTGAAGCTTTCTTT. Translating it yields CASSLSPGQGAFTEAFF.

The V and J genes are TRBV4-1 and TRBJ1-4; 7 nucleotides agree with TRBD1. In germline, CDR1 is MGHRA, CDR2 YSYEKL. V shed 3 bases, J shed 3 bases, and the junction held 7 bases outside the gene matches. CDR3 length equals 16 residues. The CDR3 region is CASSHDRGRANEKLFF. The CDR3 DNA is TGCGCCAGCAGCCACGATAGGGGGCGGGCTAATGAAAAACTGTTTTTT.

The chain combines TRBV19 with TRBJ2-1; D assignment may be TRBD1 or TRBD2 (5 bases each). The CDR3 covers 15 residues. Trimming cost V 6 bases and J 3 bases, with 15 bases left between them. The germline CDR1 and CDR2 sequences are LNHDA and SQIVND (reference sequence). CDR3 in DNA: TGTGCCAGTAGGACGAGGGGAATCGGCTACAATGAGCAGTTCTTC. Amino acid sequence: CASRTRGIGYNEQFF. The full variable domain, its missing parts supplied by reference TRBV19 and TRBJ2-1, is DGGITQSPKYLFRKEGQNVTLSCEQNLNHDAMYWYRQDPGQGLRLIYYSQIVNDFQKGDIAEGYSVSREKKESFPLTVTSAQKNPTAFYLCASRTRGIGYNEQFFGPGTRLTVL.

This sequence joins TRBV6-5 and TRBJ1-1; D is ambiguous. Germline V gene data show CDR1 as MNHEY and CDR2 as SVGAGI. Trimming took off 5 bases at V and 0 bases at J, with 1 base between the two ends. CDR3 length: 11 amino acids. The CDR3 region is CASSVNTEAFF. In DNA, the CDR3 is TGTGCCAGCAGTGTGAACACTGAAGCTTTCTTT.

The rearrangement joins TRBV5-6 to TRBJ2-3; D remains unclear. CDR1 is SGHDT and CDR2 is YYEEEE in the germline V gene. This CDR3 has 13 amino acids. Trimming left V 6 bases short and J 6 bases short, with 14 bases between. The CDR3 here is CASTSGSLDTQYF. The CDR3 DNA reads TGTGCCAGCACCTCGGGTAGTTTGGATACGCAGTATTTT.

V usage is TRBV11-2 and J usage is TRBJ2-7, with TRBD2 as a possible D gene (8 bases). V lost 4 bases to trimming and J lost 7 bases, with 26 bases between them. There are 17 residues in the CDR3. Looked up from germline, CDR1 is SGHAT and CDR2 is FQNNGV. CDR3 nucleotide sequence: TGTGCCAGCAGCTCCCAGGGGGGAGCGGGAGCCTCCAGAGAGCAGTACTTC. Translating it yields CASSSQGGAGASREQYF.

This clone was seen a single time. The chain links TRBV12-5 to TRBJ1-5, with a possible D match to TRBD1 (5 bases). In germline, CDR1 is LGHNT, CDR2 FRNRAP. Trimming removed 1 base from V and 7 bases from J, with 8 bases in between. This CDR3 has 13 amino acids. CDR3 protein: CASGLEDSQPQHF. The CDR3 DNA is TGTGCTAGTGGTTTGGAAGACAGCCAGCCCCAGCATTTT.

The chain links TRBV7-8 to TRBJ2-7; 8 bases fit TRBD2. CDR1 and CDR2 (germline): SGHVS, FQNEAQ. The V gene end was trimmed by 2 bases and the J gene end by 0 bases; junction bases not matched to a gene: 3. This CDR3 is built from 15 residues. The CDR3 nucleotides read TGTGCCAGCAGCTTAACCGGGACTAGCTCCTACGAGCAGTACTTC. It yields the protein CASSLTGTSSYEQYF.

The chain joins TRBV19 to TRBJ2-2; D is unclear. This CDR3 is 15 amino acids long. Germline assignment: CDR1 LNHDA and CDR2 SQIVND (reference sequence). The V end was cut by 6 bases, the J end by 3 bases, with 14 bases between. CDR3 sequence reads: CASRTLDSYTGELFF. CDR3 in DNA: TGTGCCAGTAGAACCCTTGACTCGTACACCGGGGAGCTGTTTTTT.

This chain joins TRBV5-4 and TRBJ1-3, with TRBD1 identical over 10 bases. The CDR3 sequence is 15 residues long. CDR1 is SGHNT, CDR2 YYREEE, per germline (reference sequence). With 3 bases clipped from V and 2 bases from J, the junction kept 2 bases outside the gene matches. CDR3 nucleotide sequence: TGTGCCAGCAGCTGGGACAGGGGAGCTGGAAACACCATATATTTT. It encodes CASSWDRGAGNTIYF.

This chain uses TRBV7-2 with TRBJ1-6, with 8 nucleotides matching TRBD1. Germline-derived CDR1 and CDR2 are SGHTA and FQGNSA. This CDR3 is built from 13 residues. The ends lost 5 bases at V and 8 bases at J; junction bases unmatched: 2. CDR3 in DNA: TGTGCCAGCAGCCTGGACAGGGATTCACCCCTCCACTTT. Protein product: CASSLDRDSPLHF.

V and J are TRBV5-6 and TRBJ2-5; no firm D call. CDR3 length: 15 residues. The germline CDR1 and CDR2 sequences are SGHDT and YYEEEE. Trimming removed 2 bases from V and 5 bases from J, with 16 bases in between. CDR3 amino acids: CASSFSSRVGETQYF. The CDR3, as DNA: TGTGCCAGCAGCTTTTCCAGTCGGGTGGGTGAGACCCAGTACTTC.

The chain joins TRBV7-2 to TRBJ2-7; D not resolved. Germline V CDR1 and CDR2: SGHTA, FQGNSA. The CDR3 covers 13 residues. The V and J ends lost 5 bases and 7 bases respectively, with 15 bases between them. CDR3 loop: CASSPQLVGEQYF. CDR3 sequence (DNA): TGTGCCAGCAGCCCCCAGTTAGTGGGTGAGCAGTACTTC.

The chain employs TRBV4-3 and TRBJ1-1, with TRBD1 matching over 7 bases. The V gene's germline CDR1 is LGHNA and CDR2 YSLEER. CDR3 length: 14 residues. V shed 3 bases, J shed 8 bases, and the junction held 9 bases outside the gene matches. This CDR3 is CASSHPDRAEEAFF. CDR3 nucleotides: TGCGCCAGCAGCCATCCCGACAGGGCCGAAGAAGCTTTCTTT.

The chain uses TRBV7-2 and TRBJ2-1, with D possibly being TRBD1 (5 bases). This CDR3 has 14 residues. V was shortened by 5 bases and J by 5 bases, with 13 bases between the two germline ends. Germline CDR1 SGHTA, CDR2 FQGNSA. The CDR3 spells CASSLYGQNNEQFF. In DNA, the CDR3 is TGTGCCAGCAGCCTATACGGACAAAACAATGAGCAGTTCTTC.

J is TRBJ1-1 and V is TRBV10-3; D gene uncertain. This CDR3 spans 14 amino acids. V was trimmed by 7 bases and J by 0 bases, leaving 12 bases between them. Germline V gene sequence: CDR1 ENHRY, CDR2 SYGVKD. The chain's CDR3 is CAINNPPMNTEAFF. CDR3 bases: TGTGCCATCAATAACCCTCCAATGAACACTGAAGCTTTCTTT.

This chain links TRBV6-5 with TRBJ1-6, with a weak D call TRBD1 (5 bases). CDR3 length: 14 amino acids. Germline V CDR1 and CDR2: MNHEY, SVGAGI. The V end lost 10 bases, the J end lost 0 bases, and 10 bases lay between the germline ends. CDR3 amino acids: CAIREGSYNSPLHF. DNA for the CDR3: TGTGCCATCAGGGAGGGCTCCTATAATTCACCCCTCCACTTT.